These T cell receptor beta chains were read from a single sample in a study of blood T cell repertoires in COVID-19. Clones were sequenced by immunoSEQ multiplex PCR, and TCRdb holds only the in-frame ones, with some missing. The sample has some 170,000 clones, around 81% seen once; the top ten hold under 7%. The sequenced sample was PBMCs or T cells enriched from blood (not recorded which). The receptors originated from a middle-aged man who had recovered from COVID-19. CDR3s include the opening cysteine and the closing phenylalanine or tryptophan. Each record gives: V gene, clone size, D gene, J gene, CDR3 DNA, CDR3 protein. A D gene is named only where the DNA matches it firmly. Size tells how often a clone was seen (once, few, many) or the class of an expanded clone, and some rows leave it out.

V: TRBV18
size: -
D: -
J: TRBJ2-1
DNA: TGTGCCAGCTCACCGAAAAAGCATGAGCAGTTCTTC
CDR3: CASSPKKHEQFF

V: TRBV4-2
size: -
D: -
J: TRBJ2-6
DNA: TGTGCCAGCAGCCGAGACAGCTCTGGGGCCAACGTCCTGACTTTC
CDR3: CASSRDSSGANVLTF

V: TRBV6-5
size: few
D: -
J: TRBJ1-2
DNA: TGTGCCAGCAGTTACTCTTTCCCCGCAGGGGACTATGGCTACACCTTC
CDR3: CASSYSFPAGDYGYTF

V: TRBV9
size: -
D: -
J: TRBJ2-3
DNA: TGTGCCAGCAGCGTAGACAGTTCCACAGATACGCAGTATTTT
CDR3: CASSVDSSTDTQYF

V: TRBV28
size: -
D: TRBD1
J: TRBJ1-6
DNA: TGTGCCAGCAGTCTCTCACAGGGGAGCTCCTATAATTCACCCCTCCACTTT
CDR3: CASSLSQGSSYNSPLHF

V: TRBV10-2
size: once
D: TRBD2
J: TRBJ2-1
DNA: TGCGCCAGCAGCCTGACTAGCGGCGAATACAATGAGCAGTTCTTC
CDR3: CASSLTSGEYNEQFF

V: TRBV9
size: once
D: TRBD2
J: TRBJ2-1
DNA: TGTGCCAGCAGCGTGGAACTAGCGGGGGGGCCGGGCCATGAGCAGTTCTTC
CDR3: CASSVELAGGPGHEQFF

V: TRBV7-8
size: -
D: TRBD1
J: TRBJ2-7
DNA: TGTGCCAGCAGCTCGGACAGGACCACCTCCTACGAGCAGTACTTC
CDR3: CASSSDRTTSYEQYF

V: TRBV5-6
size: -
D: -
J: TRBJ1-1
DNA: TGTGCCAGCAGCCTAGGACAGCGCACTGAAGCTTTCTTT
CDR3: CASSLGQRTEAFF

V: TRBV6-5
size: -
D: -
J: TRBJ1-2
DNA: TGTGCCAGCAGAACAGGGCAACTTGACTATGGCTACACCTTC
CDR3: CASRTGQLDYGYTF

V: TRBV18
size: -
D: -
J: TRBJ2-2
DNA: TGTGCCAGCTCACCAATCGGACAGAGGGCCACCGGGGAGCTGTTTTTT
CDR3: CASSPIGQRATGELFF

V: TRBV7-6
size: -
D: TRBD2
J: TRBJ2-2
DNA: TGTGCCAGCAGCTTAGAGTCCCCAGCGGGGGGCCGTACCGGGGAGCTGTTTTTT
CDR3: CASSLESPAGGRTGELFF

V: TRBV6-5
size: few
D: -
J: TRBJ2-7
DNA: TGTGCCAGCAGTCGGCCAGGAGGGTACGAGCAGTACTTC
CDR3: CASSRPGGYEQYF

V: TRBV21-1
size: -
D: -
J: TRBJ2-1
DNA: TGTGCCAGCAGTCACGATGAGGGACTAGGGGAATACAATGAGCAGTTCTTC
CDR3: CASSHDEGLGEYNEQFF

V: TRBV25-1
size: -
D: TRBD1
J: TRBJ1-2
DNA: TGTGCCAGCAGGGGACAGCGAAGCTATGGCTACACCTTC
CDR3: CASRGQRSYGYTF

V: TRBV9
size: -
D: -
J: TRBJ1-2
DNA: TGTGCCAGCAGCGTAGTCGGCAGCTCCATTAGCCCCTATGGCTACACCTTC
CDR3: CASSVVGSSISPYGYTF

V: TRBV6-2/TRBV6-3
size: -
D: -
J: TRBJ1-5
DNA: TGTGCCAGCAGTTACTCGTCCGGTCCCCAGCATTTT
CDR3: CASSYSSGPQHF